Presented here are 6 T cell receptor beta chains from one specimen sequenced in a study of OX40 agonist ivuxolimab in advanced cancers. The data were produced by immunoSEQ multiplex PCR, yet TCRdb's version contains in-frame clones alone and is incomplete. The sample records more than 45,000 clones, around 83% being singletons. The material was CD4+ or CD8+ T cells sorted from blood, obtained in a trial of the OX40 agonist ivuxolimab. The receptors here all came from an adult with an advanced solid tumor such as melanoma, head and neck, liver or kidney cancer.

The chain is built from TRBV7-8 and TRBJ1-1; D uncertain. V dropped 1 base and J dropped 10 bases, with 16 bases sitting between them. Germline V CDR1 and CDR2: SGHVS, FQNEAQ. This CDR3 has 14 amino acids. The CDR3 coding sequence is TGTGCCAGCAGCTTAGGGGCCTCGTCCATGGGAGCTTTCTTT. It translates to CASSLGASSMGAFF.

This chain uses TRBV19 with TRBJ1-5; maybe TRBD1 (5 bases). Per the germline V gene, CDR1 is LNHDA and CDR2 is SQIVND (reference sequence). This CDR3 has 16 residues. The V end lost 3 bases, the J end lost 4 bases, and 16 bases lay between the germline ends. CDR3 residues: CASSIRDDGGNQPQHF. CDR3 DNA sequence: TGTGCCAGTAGTATCAGGGACGATGGAGGGAATCAGCCCCAGCATTTT.

The CDR3 DNA reads TGTGCCATGAGACTGAACTATGGCTACACCTTC. Translated, it gives CAMRLNYGYTF. This chain connects TRBV28 to TRBJ1-2; D not resolved. The CDR3 covers 11 residues. From germline, CDR1 is MDHEN and CDR2 SYDVKM. V lost 10 bases and J lost 2, with 8 bases in between.

This clone was seen only once. V is TRBV28 and J is TRBJ2-7; 8 bases fit TRBD2. The CDR3 has 13 residues. V dropped 4 bases and J dropped 5; count of bases not matched to a gene: 4. CDR1 and CDR2 (germline): MDHEN, SYDVKM. In nucleotides, the CDR3 is TGTGCCAGCAGTTCGGGGCGGGAGGACGAGCAGTACTTC. The encoded protein is CASSSGREDEQYF.

The genes are TRBV2 and TRBJ2-5, with TRBD1 identical over 7 bases. Germline assignment: CDR1 SNHLY and CDR2 FYNNEI. Trimming at V came to 6 bases and at J to 2 bases, leaving 12 bases not matched to a gene. This CDR3 is 16 amino acids long. The CDR3 is CASSGSVGGGQETQYF. The CDR3 DNA follows: TGTGCCAGCAGCGGTTCGGTAGGGGGCGGGCAAGAGACCCAGTACTTC.

This chain uses TRBV28 with TRBJ1-2; D gene unclear. The V gene lost 3 bases and the J gene lost 6 bases, with 11 bases spanning the gap. The germline V gene encodes CDR1 MDHEN and CDR2 SYDVKM. The CDR3 spans 13 residues. The CDR3 sequence: CASSLVEHDGYTF. The DNA for the CDR3 is TGTGCCAGCAGTTTGGTGGAACATGATGGCTACACCTTC.